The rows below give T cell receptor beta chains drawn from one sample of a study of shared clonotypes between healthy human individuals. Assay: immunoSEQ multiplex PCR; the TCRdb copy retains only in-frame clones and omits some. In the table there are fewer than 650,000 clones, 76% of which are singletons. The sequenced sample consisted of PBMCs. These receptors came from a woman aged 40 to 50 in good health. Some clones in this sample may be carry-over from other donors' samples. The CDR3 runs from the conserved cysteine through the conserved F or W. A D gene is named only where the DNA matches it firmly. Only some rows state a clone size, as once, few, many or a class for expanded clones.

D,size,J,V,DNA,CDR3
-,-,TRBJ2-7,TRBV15,TGTGCCACCAGCAGAGATGGCGGGATCCCGTACGAGCAGTACTTC,CATSRDGGIPYEQYF
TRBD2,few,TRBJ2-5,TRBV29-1,TGCAGCGCTTACCGCGGACTAGCGGGAGGGCCCTCCCAAGAGACCCAGTACTTC,CSAYRGLAGGPSQETQYF
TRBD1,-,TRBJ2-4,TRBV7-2,TGTGCCAGCAGCCAAGACAGGGGGCCCGCTATAGCCAAAAACATTCAGTACTTC,CASSQDRGPAIAKNIQYF
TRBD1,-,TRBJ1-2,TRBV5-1,TGCGCCAGCAGCTCTCTACCAAACAGGGGCTATGGCTACACCTTC,CASSSLPNRGYGYTF
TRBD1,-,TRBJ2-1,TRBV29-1,TGCAGCGTTTCCGGGACAGGGGGCTTGGATGAGCAGTTCTTC,CSVSGTGGLDEQFF
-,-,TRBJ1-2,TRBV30,TGTGCCTGGAGTGTACAGGCGATGGGAGGCTACACCTTC,CAWSVQAMGGYTF
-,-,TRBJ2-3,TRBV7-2,TGTGCCAGCAGCTTAGACAGGGGAGGAGATACGCAGTATTTT,CASSLDRGGDTQYF
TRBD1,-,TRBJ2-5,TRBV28,TGTGCCAGCAGTCCGCGGACAGGGACCGGACAAGAGACCCAGTACTTC,CASSPRTGTGQETQYF
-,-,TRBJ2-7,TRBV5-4,TGTGCCAGCAGCTTGGGCGAGTCCGAGCAGTACTTC,CASSLGESEQYF
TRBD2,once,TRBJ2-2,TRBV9,TGTGCCAGCAGCGTAGAGCTAGCGGGACAAACCGGGGAGCTGTTTTTT,CASSVELAGQTGELFF
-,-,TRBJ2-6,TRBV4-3,TGCGCCAGCAGCCAAGATTGGGAAGGGACTGGGGCCAACGTCCTGACTTTC,CASSQDWEGTGANVLTF
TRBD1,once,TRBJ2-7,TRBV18,TGTGCCAGCTCGTCGACCGGGACAGGGCTACCGCAGTCCTCCTACGAGCAGTACTTC,CASSSTGTGLPQSSYEQYF
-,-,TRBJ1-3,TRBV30,TGTGCCTGGAGTAAGACAGTCCCTAGAAACACCATATATTTT,CAWSKTVPRNTIYF
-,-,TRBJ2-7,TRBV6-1,TGTGCCAGCAGGGAGACCCGGGGACTGGGGGAGCAGTACTTC,CASRETRGLGEQYF